This TCR beta chain came from a study of cytomegalovirus exposure and HLA in healthy donors. At the time of sampling, donors were nominally healthy, though unrecorded immune exposures were likely. Study-level results: Upon later analysis, TCR association rates were observed to vary by HLA locus, being highest for DRB1 and lowest for HLA-C. Earlier analysis yielded a pattern in which most TCR beta V segments were productive about 90% or about 30% of the time. For most TCR sequences rarity was the rule, although some public TCRs occurred in many donors.

The junction had 3 bases not matched to a gene; V was cut back by 5 bases and J by 6 bases. Germline V lookup: CDR1 GTSNPN, CDR2 SVGIG (reference sequence). The length of the CDR3 is 11 residues. As to this clone: No antigen is known for it.

PCR amplification relied on 60 Vbeta primers (plus 13 Jbeta primers). Assay: immunoSEQ multiplex PCR; the TCRdb copy retains only in-frame clones and omits some. Counted here are 75,000 to 100,000 clones, around 77% occurring once; the ten biggest clones make up around 3.5%. This receptor was identified in a man aged 40-50 years in good health and CMV-seronegative. The chain is built from TRBV30 and TRBJ1-2, with TRBD1 identical over 7 bases. Specimen: PBMCs. This CDR3 is CAWRQGDGYTF. The DNA of the CDR3 is TGTGCCTGGCGTCAGGGGGATGGCTACACCTTC. Complete variable domain (other parts from reference TRBV30 and TRBJ1-2): SQTIHQWPATLVQPVGSPLSLECTVEGTSNPNLYWYRQAAGRGLQLLFYSVGIGQISSEVPQNLSASRPQDRQFILSSKKLLLSDSGFYLCAWRQGDGYTFGSGTRLTVV.